The 21 T cell receptor beta chains listed next were all sequenced from one sample in a study of blood T cells in healthy people across ages (dated by TCRdb to about 2015). Receptor amplification or capture employed 5' RACE. TCRdb lists the instrument as Illumina HiSeq 2500. A second PCR of about 7 to 12 cycles was run with a J-beta primer mix and a sample-barcoded 5' primer. The public reads were run again by TCRdb, first through fastp at Q25 and then through MiXCR, and only productive beta chains were kept. Identical CDR3 proteins give one entry, which carries the most common genes and DNA. In this sample the table shows approximately 1.5 million distinct CDR3 sequences, about 32% of which occur a single time. Of the sample, about 11% is held by the ten largest clones. The sequencing sample was made of blood. The receptors derive from a woman in her thirties in good health.

This chain connects TRBV7-9 to TRBJ1-1; the D is unclear. The CDR3 is made up of 15 amino acids. The V gene lost 7 bases and the J gene lost 1 base, with 16 bases spanning the gap. The germline V gene encodes CDR1 SEHNR and CDR2 FQNEAQ (reference sequence). CDR3 residues: CASNLSDYSNTEAFF. In DNA, the CDR3 is TGTGCCAGCAACTTGAGTGATTATTCGAACACTGAAGCTTTCTTT.

The chain is built from TRBV14 and TRBJ1-2; the D gene is possibly TRBD1 (6 bases). Germline CDR1 and CDR2: SGHDN and FVKESK. The CDR3 is 15 amino acids. V was trimmed by 4 bases and J by 4 bases, leaving 16 bases between them. The CDR3 DNA follows: TGTGCCAGCAGCCTAGGAGACAGGAGGCCCTATGGCTACACCTTC. It codes for CASSLGDRRPYGYTF.

This clonotype was found a few times. The J gene is TRBJ1-1, the V gene TRBV4-2; 10 bases map to TRBD1. J lost 1 base, V lost 5 bases, and 13 bases had no gene match. Germline values: CDR1 LGHNA, CDR2 YNFKEQ. This CDR3 spans 18 amino acids. DNA for the CDR3: TGTGCCAGCAGCGACCGGGACAGGGGATATTTCGGGAACACTGAAGCTTTCTTT. Translating it yields CASSDRDRGYFGNTEAFF.

The rearrangement joins TRBV6-1 to TRBJ2-3; D ambiguous. Germline CDR1 MNHNS, CDR2 SASEGT. The V end lost 4 bases, the J end lost 1 base, and 9 bases lay between the germline ends. This CDR3 spans 14 amino acids. The CDR3 DNA reads as TGTGCCAGCAGTGTCCGTTCGGGCACAGATACGCAGTATTTT. Translation gives CASSVRSGTDTQYF.

In this sample, this clonotype turned up a few times. The rearrangement joins TRBV30 to TRBJ2-7; D could derive from TRBD1 or TRBD2 (5 bases each). V lost 0 bases and J lost 2, with 14 bases in between. CDR1 GTSNPN and CDR2 SVGIG come from the germline V gene (reference sequence). CDR3 length equals 15 residues. CDR3 loop: CAWSVLRGTTYEQYF. The DNA for the CDR3 is TGTGCCTGGAGTGTACTTCGGGGCACCACCTACGAGCAGTACTTC.

This clonotype was found many times. The chain links TRBV27 to TRBJ1-1; 7 bases are shared with TRBD1. The ends lost 0 bases at V and 2 bases at J; junction bases unmatched: 3. This CDR3 has 15 residues. Germline V gives CDR1 MNHEY, CDR2 SMNVEV (reference sequence). CDR3 sequence reads: CASSLSPGGNTEAFF. DNA of the CDR3: TGTGCCAGCAGTTTATCGCCAGGGGGTAACACTGAAGCTTTCTTT.

The chain uses TRBV27 and TRBJ1-6; maybe TRBD1 (5 bases). The germline CDR1 and CDR2 sequences are MNHEY and SMNVEV (reference sequence). CDR3 size: 15 residues. Trimming shortened V by 7 bases and J by 9 bases, and 19 bases separated the two germline ends. In DNA, the CDR3 is TGTGCCAGCACCCAAAGGGATGGGGGGGGTTCACCCCTCCACTTT. This sequence encodes CASTQRDGGGSPLHF.

A few counts support this clonotype. V gene TRBV7-2 combines with J gene TRBJ2-3, with D unclear. The CDR3 consists of 12 residues. Germline V lookup: CDR1 SGHTA, CDR2 FQGNSA. Deletions cut 1 base from V and 9 bases from J, with 8 bases between. The CDR3 sequence: CASSLGVVTQYF. In DNA form, the CDR3 reads TGTGCCAGCAGCTTAGGCGTCGTCACGCAGTATTTT.

This clonotype was seen more than once but under ten times. The chain employs TRBV7-9 and TRBJ2-6; no clear D. Per the germline V gene, CDR1 is SEHNR and CDR2 is FQNEAQ (reference sequence). V was cut by 5 bases and J by 4 bases, with 12 bases left in between. This CDR3 spans 15 amino acids. CDR3 in DNA: TGTGCCAGCAGCACCTGGCTCAGGGGGGCCAACGTCCTGACTTTC. It specifies CASSTWLRGANVLTF. Combining the CDR3 with reference TRBV7-9 and TRBJ2-6 gives the whole variable domain DTGVSQNPRHKITKRGQNVTFRCDPISEHNRLYWYRQTLGQGPEFLTYFQNEAQLEKSRLLSDRFSAERPKGSFSTLEIQRTEQGDSAMYLCASSTWLRGANVLTFGAGSRLTVL.

The chain has TRBV19 and TRBJ2-3; D unresolved. The CDR3 loop spans 15 amino acids. Germline V lookup: CDR1 LNHDA, CDR2 SQIVND (reference sequence). V was pared by 5 bases and J by 6 bases, with 18 bases between. Here the CDR3 reads CASSGWADSLDTQYF. CDR3 nucleotide sequence: TGTGCCAGTAGTGGGTGGGCCGACTCGTTGGATACGCAGTATTTT.

The CDR3 spells CASFGDPGDGYTF. The CDR3 DNA is TGTGCCAGCTTCGGGGACCCAGGGGATGGCTACACCTTC. This rearrangement joins TRBV27 to TRBJ1-2, with a possible D match to TRBD1 (6 bases). Germline values: CDR1 MNHEY, CDR2 SMNVEV (reference sequence). This CDR3 region has 13 residues. Trimming removed 8 bases from V and 6 bases from J, with 16 bases in between.

A remark on this clonotype: A much more abundant neighbour one base away suggests this may be a read error. The chain employs TRBV7-9 and TRBJ2-1, with D hard to call. With 5 bases removed from V and 8 bases from J, the gap between germline ends came to 10 bases. The CDR3 spans 12 residues. Germline V gene data show CDR1 as SEHNR and CDR2 as FQNEAQ (reference sequence). The CDR3 spells CASSPLNDEQFF. CDR3 nucleotides: TGTGCCAGCAGCCCCTTGAACGATGAGCAGTTCTTC.

There are a few counts of this clonotype. The gene calls are TRBV5-1 and TRBJ2-3; 8 nucleotides agree with TRBD2. The ends lost 4 bases at V and 2 bases at J; junction bases unmatched: 6. The CDR3 is 15 residues long. Germline lookup yields CDR1 SGHRS and CDR2 YFSETQ. CDR3 loop: CASSKTGGYTDTQYF. For the CDR3, the DNA is TGCGCCAGCAGCAAGACGGGGGGGTACACAGATACGCAGTATTTT. Drawing the rest from reference TRBV5-1 and TRBJ2-3, the complete variable domain is KAGVTQTPRYLIKTRGQQVTLSCSPISGHRSVSWYQQTPGQGLQFLFEYFSETQRNKGNFPGRFSGRQFSNSRSEMNVSTLELGDSALYLCASSKTGGYTDTQYFGPGTRLTVL.

The rearrangement uses TRBV7-9 and TRBJ1-6; D is perhaps TRBD1 (5 bases). The CDR3 runs 17 residues. Germline V gives CDR1 SEHNR, CDR2 FQNEAQ (reference sequence). With 3 bases removed from V and 5 bases from J, the gap between germline ends came to 17 bases. As DNA, the CDR3 is TGTGCCAGCAGCTTCTCAGGGATCTCTAAGAATAATTCACCCCTCCACTTT. Translated: CASSFSGISKNNSPLHF. The full variable domain, rest sourced from reference TRBV7-9 and TRBJ1-6, is DTGVSQNPRHKITKRGQNVTFRCDPISEHNRLYWYRQTLGQGPEFLTYFQNEAQLEKSRLLSDRFSAERPKGSFSTLEIQRTEQGDSAMYLCASSFSGISKNNSPLHFGNGTRLTVT.

V gene TRBV6-5 combines with J gene TRBJ2-3, with TRBD1 matching 7 bases. J was trimmed by 7 bases and V by 6 bases; bases with no gene match: 7. The germline gives CDR1 MNHEY, CDR2 SVGAGI. The CDR3 runs 13 residues. Here the CDR3 reads CASRTWGQNTQYF. CDR3 nucleotides: TGTGCCAGCAGGACGTGGGGACAGAATACGCAGTATTTT.

This clonotype was picked up a small number of times. This chain joins TRBV27 and TRBJ2-1; TRBD1 agrees at 7 bases. V lost 4 bases, J lost 2 bases, and 5 bases stayed unmatched. Germline V CDR1 and CDR2: MNHEY, SMNVEV (reference sequence). This CDR3 has 15 residues. CDR3 sequence reads: CASSSDREAYNEQFF. The CDR3 bases are TGTGCCAGCAGTTCCGACAGGGAAGCCTACAATGAGCAGTTCTTC.

This clonotype was observed a few times. The J gene is TRBJ2-1, the V gene TRBV3-1; TRBD2 matches at 8 bases. CDR3 length: 17 residues. CDR1 and CDR2 (germline): LGHDT, YNNKEL (reference sequence). With V trimmed by 3 bases and J by 4 bases, 11 bases remained unmatched. The CDR3 nucleotides read TGTGCCAGCAGCCACCCCGGGGGGGAGGGCCAGTACAATGAGCAGTTCTTC. It specifies CASSHPGGEGQYNEQFF.

The gene calls are TRBV25-1 and TRBJ1-2, with 9 bases lining up with TRBD1. This CDR3 is 16 amino acids long. Germline trimming cut 3 bases from V and 7 bases from J; bases unmatched to any gene: 12. CDR1 and CDR2 (germline): MGHDK, SYGVNS. The CDR3 here is CASSDLYRDRVGGYTF. CDR3 bases: TGTGCCAGCAGTGATCTTTACCGGGACAGGGTGGGTGGCTACACCTTC.

The chain uses TRBV5-1 and TRBJ2-1, with D unresolved. This CDR3 comprises 12 residues. Germline loops: CDR1 SGHRS, CDR2 YFSETQ. The V end lost 2 bases, the J end lost 8 bases, and 8 bases lay between the germline ends. The CDR3: CASSFQSHEQFF. CDR3 bases: TGCGCCAGCAGCTTTCAGAGTCATGAGCAGTTCTTC. Full variable domain (rest looked up from reference TRBV5-1 and TRBJ2-1): KAGVTQTPRYLIKTRGQQVTLSCSPISGHRSVSWYQQTPGQGLQFLFEYFSETQRNKGNFPGRFSGRQFSNSRSEMNVSTLELGDSALYLCASSFQSHEQFFGPGTRLTVL.

The chain combines TRBV7-8 with TRBJ2-1; D might be TRBD1 (6 bases). The CDR3 has 14 amino acids. Per the germline V gene, CDR1 is SGHVS and CDR2 is FQNEAQ. V lost 3 bases and J 6 bases, leaving 12 bases between the germline ends. The CDR3: CASSLDSTINEQFF. For the CDR3, the DNA is TGTGCCAGCAGCTTGGACAGTACTATCAATGAGCAGTTCTTC.

The chain carries TRBV6-6 and TRBJ2-5; no clear D gene. Germline values: CDR1 MNHNY, CDR2 SVGAGI (reference sequence). The V end was cut by 7 bases, the J end by 13 bases, with 28 bases between. The CDR3 loop spans 15 amino acids. CDR3 DNA: TGTGCCAGCACCCTATCTACACCTGCAAACTCAGAGCGGTACTTC. It yields the protein CASTLSTPANSERYF.